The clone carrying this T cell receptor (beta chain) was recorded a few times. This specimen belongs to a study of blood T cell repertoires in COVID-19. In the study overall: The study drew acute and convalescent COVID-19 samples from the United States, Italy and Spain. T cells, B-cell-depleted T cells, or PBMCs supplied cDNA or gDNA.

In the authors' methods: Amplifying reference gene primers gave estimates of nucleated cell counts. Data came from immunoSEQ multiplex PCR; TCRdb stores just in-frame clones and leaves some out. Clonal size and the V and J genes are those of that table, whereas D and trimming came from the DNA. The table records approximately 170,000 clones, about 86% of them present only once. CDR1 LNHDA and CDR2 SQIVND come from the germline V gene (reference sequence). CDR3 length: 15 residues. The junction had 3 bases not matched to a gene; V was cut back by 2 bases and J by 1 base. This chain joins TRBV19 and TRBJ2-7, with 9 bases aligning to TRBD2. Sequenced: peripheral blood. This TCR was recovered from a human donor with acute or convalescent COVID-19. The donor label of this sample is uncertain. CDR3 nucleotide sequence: TGTGCCAGTAGTATACCCCTAGCGGGGTCCTACGAGCAGTACTTC. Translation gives CASSIPLAGSYEQYF.